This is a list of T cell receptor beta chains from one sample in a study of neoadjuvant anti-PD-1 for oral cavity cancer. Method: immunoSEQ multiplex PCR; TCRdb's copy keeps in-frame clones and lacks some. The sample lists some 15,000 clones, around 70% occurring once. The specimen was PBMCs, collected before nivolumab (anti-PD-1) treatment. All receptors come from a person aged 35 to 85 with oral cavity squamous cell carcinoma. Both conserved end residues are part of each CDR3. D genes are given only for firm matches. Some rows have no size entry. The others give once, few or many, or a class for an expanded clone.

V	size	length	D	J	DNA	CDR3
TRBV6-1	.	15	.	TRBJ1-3	TGTGCCAGCAGGGGGGGGCGGATCTCTGGAAACACCATATATTTT	CASRGGRISGNTIYF
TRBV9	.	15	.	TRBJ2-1	TGTGCCAGCAGCGTAGATGCGGTCGCCTACAATGAGCAGTTCTTC	CASSVDAVAYNEQFF
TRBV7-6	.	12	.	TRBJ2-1	TGTGCCAGCAGTAACAGGGACGATGAGCAGTTCTTC	CASSNRDDEQFF
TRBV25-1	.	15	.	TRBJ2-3	TGTGCCAGCGGCCAGGACTTCTCTCCCACAGATACGCAGTATTTT	CASGQDFSPTDTQYF
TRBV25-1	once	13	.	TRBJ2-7	TGTGCCAGCAGTGCTTGGCAGACTTACGAGCAGTACTTC	CASSAWQTYEQYF
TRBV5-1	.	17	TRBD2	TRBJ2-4	TGCGCCAGCAGCTTGGCCAAGTTGGCTAGCGGGAGTAACATTCAGTACTTC	CASSLAKLASGSNIQYF
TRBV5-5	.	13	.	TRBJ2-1	TGTGCCAGCAGCTCCCCGACAGCGCTTACCTGGTTCTTC	CASSSPTALTWFF
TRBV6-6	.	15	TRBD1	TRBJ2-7	TGTGCCAGCAGTTATTGGGACAGGGAGACCTACGAGCAGTACTTC	CASSYWDRETYEQYF
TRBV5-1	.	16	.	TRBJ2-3	TGCGCCAGCAGCTTCAGGACTCGGACGGTCGGGGATACGCAGTATTTT	CASSFRTRTVGDTQYF
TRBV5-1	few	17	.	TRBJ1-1	TGCGCCAGCAGCTTGGGCAGAAGGGTGATGATGAACACTGAAGCTTTCTTT	CASSLGRRVMMNTEAFF
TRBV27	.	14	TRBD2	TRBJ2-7	TGTGCCAGCACCTCTAGCGGCGAGGTCTACGAGCAGTACTTC	CASTSSGEVYEQYF
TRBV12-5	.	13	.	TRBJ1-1	TGTGCTAGTGCAGGGAGGGGAAGGACTGAAGCTTTCTTT	CASAGRGRTEAFF
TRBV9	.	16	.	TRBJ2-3	TGTGCCAGCAGCGTCGAGGCAGCCACTAGCACAGATACGCAGTATTTT	CASSVEAATSTDTQYF
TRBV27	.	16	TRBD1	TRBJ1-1	TGTGCCAGCAGCCCAGCGAGGGACAGGGTGAACACTGAAGCTTTCTTT	CASSPARDRVNTEAFF
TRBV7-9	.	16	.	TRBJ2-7	TGTGCCAGCAGCTCCCGTAAGGTTTCTAGCTCCTACGAGCAGTACTTC	CASSSRKVSSSYEQYF
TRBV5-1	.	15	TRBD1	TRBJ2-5	TGCGCCAGCAGACTAATGGGACAGGAGAAAGAGACCCAGTACTTC	CASRLMGQEKETQYF
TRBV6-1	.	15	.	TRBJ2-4	TGTGCCAGCAGTGAATGGAGCGGACCCATAAACATTCAGTACTTC	CASSEWSGPINIQYF
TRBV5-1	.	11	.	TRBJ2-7	TGCGCCAGCAGCTTGGGGGCCGAGCAGTACTTC	CASSLGAEQYF
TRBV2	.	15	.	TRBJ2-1	TGTGCCAGCAGTGAAGAGGGGTCCCCCTACAATGAGCAGTTCTTC	CASSEEGSPYNEQFF
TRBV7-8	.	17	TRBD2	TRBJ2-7	TGTGCCAGCAGCCCGTACGCCGCTAGCGGGGGGGCGAGGGAGCAGTACTTC	CASSPYAASGGAREQYF
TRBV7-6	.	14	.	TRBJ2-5	TGTGCCAGCAGCTGGCAGGACTCTCAAGAGACCCAGTACTTC	CASSWQDSQETQYF
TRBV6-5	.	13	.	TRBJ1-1	TGTGCCAGCAGTTCGAGGGTGTTCACTGAAGCTTTCTTT	CASSSRVFTEAFF
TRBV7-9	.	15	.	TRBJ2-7	TGTGCCAGCAGCCCACATAGGGGATATTCCTACGAGCAGTACTTC	CASSPHRGYSYEQYF
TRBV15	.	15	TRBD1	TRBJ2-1	TGTGCCACCAGCGCCCCCGGGACAGGGAACAATGAGCAGTTCTTC	CATSAPGTGNNEQFF
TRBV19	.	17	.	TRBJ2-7	TGTGCCAGTAGTATAGATGGGCCCGGGACCAACTCCTACGAGCAGTACTTC	CASSIDGPGTNSYEQYF